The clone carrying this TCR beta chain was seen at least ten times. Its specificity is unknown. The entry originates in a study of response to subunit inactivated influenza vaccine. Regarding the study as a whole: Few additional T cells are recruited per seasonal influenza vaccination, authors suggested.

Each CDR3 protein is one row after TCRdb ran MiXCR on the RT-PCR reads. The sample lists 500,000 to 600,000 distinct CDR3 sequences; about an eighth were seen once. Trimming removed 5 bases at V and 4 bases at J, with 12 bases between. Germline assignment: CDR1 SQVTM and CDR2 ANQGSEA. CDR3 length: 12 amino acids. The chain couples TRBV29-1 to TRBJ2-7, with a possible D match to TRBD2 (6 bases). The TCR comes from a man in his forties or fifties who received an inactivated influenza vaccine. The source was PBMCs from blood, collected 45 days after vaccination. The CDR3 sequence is CSVWGGMYEQYF. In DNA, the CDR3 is TGCAGCGTTTGGGGCGGGATGTACGAGCAGTACTTC.